Listed below are T cell receptor beta chains from one sample, sequenced in a study of blood T cell repertoires in COVID-19. Profiled with immunoSEQ multiplex PCR; TCRdb holds only in-frame clones, not every one. Found here are about 68,000 clones, roughly 80% of them singletons; the top ten hold under 30%. The sequenced material came from peripheral blood. All receptors come from a human donor in a cohort sampled during active COVID-19. Both conserved end residues are part of each CDR3. Fields, in order: D gene, J gene, clone size, V gene, CDR3 DNA, CDR3 protein. D genes are given only for firm matches. A row's size may be missing; if present it is once, few, many or a size class.

>.|TRBJ2-7|.|TRBV6-5
TGTGCCAGCAGTCCTACAGGGCAACCCTACGAGCAGTACTTC
CASSPTGQPYEQYF
>.|TRBJ2-7|.|TRBV2
TGTGCCAGCAGTGAGGGGCGGGAGCAGTACTTC
CASSEGREQYF
>.|TRBJ1-1|.|TRBV28
TGTGCCAGCAGCCAGGGGTCCCCCGCATTGAACACTGAAGCTTTCTTT
CASSQGSPALNTEAFF
>.|TRBJ1-5|.|TRBV7-2
TGTGCCAGCAGCTTTAGGGGGGGTAGCAATCAGCCCCAGCATTTT
CASSFRGGSNQPQHF
>.|TRBJ2-3|.|TRBV21-1
TGTGCCAGCATGATGTCCGGGACAGACACAGATACGCAGTATTTT
CASMMSGTDTDTQYF
>.|TRBJ2-5|.|TRBV27
TGTGCCAGCAGTTTAGGGCAAAACCAAGAGACCCAGTACTTC
CASSLGQNQETQYF
>.|TRBJ2-1|.|TRBV11-3
TGTGCCAGCAGCTTCGGGACTCACAATGAGCAGTTCTTC
CASSFGTHNEQFF
>TRBD2|TRBJ2-1|.|TRBV28
TGTGCCAGCACCTTAAGCGGGATGGGGAATGAGCAGTTCTTC
CASTLSGMGNEQFF
>.|TRBJ1-2|few|TRBV18
TGTGCCACCTCGGTCCTACAGGGAACCTATGGCTACACCTTC
CATSVLQGTYGYTF
>.|TRBJ2-1|.|TRBV28
TGTGCCAGCAGTTTTGGTGCGGGGCCGGGCGGATTCTTC
CASSFGAGPGGFF
>.|TRBJ2-5|few|TRBV5-4
TGTGCCAGCAGCCCGTCCACCGGGGGTGGTGAGACCCAGTACTTC
CASSPSTGGGETQYF
>TRBD1|TRBJ2-1|.|TRBV9
TGTGCCAGCAGCGTAGAAGGACAGGGGGACTACAATGAGCAGTTCTTC
CASSVEGQGDYNEQFF
>.|TRBJ2-4|.|TRBV2
TGTGCCAGCAGCGACCCTTTACAAGGAGGTCGGGGACAGTACTTC
CASSDPLQGGRGQYF
>TRBD1|TRBJ2-7|few|TRBV10-3
TGTGCCATTGGGACAGACTACGAGCAGTACTTC
CAIGTDYEQYF
>.|TRBJ2-4|.|TRBV7-7
TGTGCTAGCAGCTCCCCACTCCGCCACATTCAGTACTTC
CASSSPLRHIQYF
>TRBD1|TRBJ2-2|once|TRBV5-1
TGCGCCAGCAGCTTGAAACAGGGGACCGGGGAGCTGTTTTTT
CASSLKQGTGELFF
>TRBD2|TRBJ2-1|.|TRBV19
TGTGCCAGTAGTCGGCTAGCGGGAGGGACCTACAATGAGCAGTTCTTC
CASSRLAGGTYNEQFF
>TRBD1|TRBJ1-2|.|TRBV29-1
TGCAGCGCAACCGGACAGGGAAGTTCGGGCTACACCTTC
CSATGQGSSGYTF
>.|TRBJ1-3|few|TRBV2
TGTGCCAGCAGATCGGGACTCACTGGCGGAAACACCATATATTTT
CASRSGLTGGNTIYF
>.|TRBJ2-5|.|TRBV5-1
TGCGCCAGCAGCTTAGGGGTTGGGGAGACCCAGTACTTC
CASSLGVGETQYF
>TRBD1|TRBJ1-2|.|TRBV19
TGTGCCAGTAGTATGGCGTTTGGCGGGACAGGGTTTGGCTACACCTTC
CASSMAFGGTGFGYTF
>TRBD1|TRBJ1-2|.|TRBV10-3
TGTGCCATCAGTGAGTCTGGACAGGGATCATGGGGCTACACCTTC
CAISESGQGSWGYTF
>TRBD1|TRBJ2-7|.|TRBV7-2
TGTGCCAGCAGCGCCCGACAGGGGTACTCCTACGAGCAGTACTTC
CASSARQGYSYEQYF
>TRBD1|TRBJ2-7|.|TRBV28
TGTGCCAGCAGTCCAACCCGGGACAGGGACGAGCAGTACTTC
CASSPTRDRDEQYF
>TRBD1|TRBJ1-1|once|TRBV27
TGTGCCAGCAGTCCTCCTAACAGGGGATCGTCGGCTTTCTTT
CASSPPNRGSSAFF
>.|TRBJ1-5|.|TRBV18
TGTGCCAGCTCACCTACAGGGAATGGCAATCAGCCCCAGCATTTT
CASSPTGNGNQPQHF
>TRBD2|TRBJ2-1|.|TRBV29-1
TGCAGCGTTGAAGTAGCGGGAGGGGCGGCTGAGCAGTTCTTC
CSVEVAGGAAEQFF
>TRBD2|TRBJ2-5|.|TRBV2
TGTGCCAGCATAGGGACTAGCGGCCAACAAGAGACCCAGTACTTC
CASIGTSGQQETQYF
>TRBD2|TRBJ2-5|.|TRBV7-6
TGTGCCAGCAGCTTACCTAGCGGGGGGGCGGAGACCCAGTACTTC
CASSLPSGGAETQYF
>.|TRBJ2-7|.|TRBV2
TGTGCCAGCAAGTCTAGCGCTGCCTACGAGCAGTACTTC
CASKSSAAYEQYF
>TRBD2|TRBJ2-4|few|TRBV18
TGTGCCAGCTCACCTATTTCCGGGACTAGGAGCCTGCCGGCCAAAAACATTCAGTACTTC
CASSPISGTRSLPAKNIQYF
>TRBD2|TRBJ2-5|few|TRBV19
TGTGCCAGTAGCGGACTAGCGGGGGGAGGACAAGAGACCCAGTACTTC
CASSGLAGGGQETQYF
>.|TRBJ2-1|.|TRBV18
TGTGCCAGCTCTCTCTACAATGAGCAGTTCTTC
CASSLYNEQFF
>TRBD2|TRBJ2-1|.|TRBV7-2
TGTGCCAGCAGCTTCTCTTGGGCCCGGACTAGCCAAAAGGGCAATGAGCAGTTCTTC
CASSFSWARTSQKGNEQFF
>.|TRBJ2-3|.|TRBV7-6
TGTGCCAGCAGCTTATACACAGATACGCAGTATTTT
CASSLYTDTQYF
>.|TRBJ1-2|.|TRBV14
TGTGCCAGCAGCCAAGGGAACCTCTTCGGGGGCTACACCTTC
CASSQGNLFGGYTF
>TRBD1|TRBJ1-4|.|TRBV2
TGTGCCAGCAGTGAAGCGTTACCGACAGGGGAACTGTTTTTT
CASSEALPTGELFF
>.|TRBJ1-5|.|TRBV28
TGTGCCAGCAGTTTGCGACAGCGAAATCAGCCCCAGCATTTT
CASSLRQRNQPQHF
>.|TRBJ1-5|.|TRBV7-2
TGTGCCAGCAGCTTACAGGGATATAGCAATCAGCCCCAGCATTTT
CASSLQGYSNQPQHF
>.|TRBJ2-5|.|TRBV5-4
TGTGCCAGCAGCTTGGCGCAGAAAGAGACCCAGTACTTC
CASSLAQKETQYF
>.|TRBJ2-7|.|TRBV6-2/TRBV6-3
TGTGCCAGCAGTTACCCACAGGGCTGGAGCGAGCAGTACTTC
CASSYPQGWSEQYF
>.|TRBJ2-3|.|TRBV9
TGTGCCAGCAGCGTAGGGATACGACAAACAGATACGCAGTATTTT
CASSVGIRQTDTQYF
>.|TRBJ2-7|.|TRBV6-2/TRBV6-3
TGTGCCAGCAGTGGGGCCCACGAGCAGTACTTC
CASSGAHEQYF
>TRBD2|TRBJ2-1|.|TRBV9
TGTGCCAGCAGCGTAGGCGGTCTAGCGGGAAACAATGAGCAGTTCTTC
CASSVGGLAGNNEQFF
>TRBD1|TRBJ2-2|.|TRBV7-2
TGTGCCAGCAGCTTAGGGGGACAGGGGTTTTGGGCCGGGGAGCTGTTTTTT
CASSLGGQGFWAGELFF
>.|TRBJ2-3|.|TRBV9
TGTGCCAGCAGCGTAGGGGCAGAAACAGATACGCAGTATTTT
CASSVGAETDTQYF
>.|TRBJ1-5|few|TRBV21-1
TGTGCCAGCAGCAACAGTACAGGGGGCGTGGGTCAGCCCCAGCATTTT
CASSNSTGGVGQPQHF
>.|TRBJ2-7|few|TRBV5-5
TGTGCCAGCAGCTTGTATTCCCGGGGGTTCCCAAGGTACTTC
CASSLYSRGFPRYF
>.|TRBJ2-3|.|TRBV28
TGTGCCAGCATAGGACAGTATGAGGCTAGCACAGATACGCAGTATTTT
CASIGQYEASTDTQYF
>TRBD1|TRBJ2-1|once|TRBV5-1
TGCGCCAGCAGCTTCGGGACAGTACGTGAGCAGTTCTTC
CASSFGTVREQFF